This record looks at one T cell receptor beta chain sequence and its context. As yet, its antigen is unknown. At one end, the junction sequence differs from germline, possibly due to a read error. Combining a sample-barcoded 5' primer with a J-beta primer mix, a second PCR ran for roughly 7 to 12 cycles. From the 5' RACE reads, TCRdb called clonotypes with MiXCR, one entry per CDR3 protein. The table records fewer than 800,000 distinct CDR3 sequences, more than 40% of them present only once. From germline, CDR1 is ENHRY and CDR2 SYGVKD. There are 13 residues in the CDR3. The data originate from a study of blood T cells in healthy people across ages. Overall study: About one barcoded beta molecule per two T cells was the capture yield of template switching. Findings and caveats of the study: Not knowing donor CMV status may have confounded expanded clonotype changes.

Aged roughly 6 to 95, donors were systemically healthy Caucasians from Russia. Every donor gave about 9 milliliters of peripheral blood. The clonotype originates from a woman aged 60-75 years in good health. The sequenced sample consisted of blood. The J gene is TRBJ2-1, the V gene TRBV10-3; possibly TRBD1 or TRBD2 for D (5 bases each). The CDR3, as DNA: TGTGCCATCAGGACGGGACGGCATAATGGGCAGTTCTTC. The encoded protein is CAIRTGRHNGQFF.